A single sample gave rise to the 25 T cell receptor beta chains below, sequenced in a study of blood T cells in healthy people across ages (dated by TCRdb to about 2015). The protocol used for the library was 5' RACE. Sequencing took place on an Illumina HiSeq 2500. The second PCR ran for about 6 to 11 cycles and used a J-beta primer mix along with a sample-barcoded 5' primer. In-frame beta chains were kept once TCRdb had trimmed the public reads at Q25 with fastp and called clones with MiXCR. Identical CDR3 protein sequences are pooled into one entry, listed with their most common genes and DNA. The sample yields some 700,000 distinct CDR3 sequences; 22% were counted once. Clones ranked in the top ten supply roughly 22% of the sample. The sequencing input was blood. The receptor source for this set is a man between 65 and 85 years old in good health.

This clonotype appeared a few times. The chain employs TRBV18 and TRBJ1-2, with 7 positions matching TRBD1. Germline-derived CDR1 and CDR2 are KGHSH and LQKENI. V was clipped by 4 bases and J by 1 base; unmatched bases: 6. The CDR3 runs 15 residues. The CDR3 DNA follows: TGTGCCAGCTCACAAGACAGGGCGAGTAACTATGGCTACACCTTC. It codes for CASSQDRASNYGYTF.

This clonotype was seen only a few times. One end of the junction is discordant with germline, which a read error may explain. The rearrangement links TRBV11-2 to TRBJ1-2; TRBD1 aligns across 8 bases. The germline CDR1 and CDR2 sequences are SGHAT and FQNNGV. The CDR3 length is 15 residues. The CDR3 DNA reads TGTGCCAGCAGCTCAGACTCGACAGGGGCCTATGACTACACCTTC. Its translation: CASSSDSTGAYDYTF.

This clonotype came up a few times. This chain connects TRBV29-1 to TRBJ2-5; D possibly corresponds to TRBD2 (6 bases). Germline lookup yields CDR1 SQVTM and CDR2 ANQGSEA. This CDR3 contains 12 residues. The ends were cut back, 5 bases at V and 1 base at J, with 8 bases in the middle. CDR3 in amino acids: CSVRGTQETQYF. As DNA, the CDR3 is TGCAGCGTTCGCGGGACCCAAGAGACCCAGTACTTC. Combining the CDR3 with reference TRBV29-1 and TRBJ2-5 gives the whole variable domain SAVISQKPSRDICQRGTSLTIQCQVDSQVTMMFWYRQQPGQSLTLIATANQGSEATYESGFVIDKFPISRPNLTFSTLTVSNMSPEDSSIYLCSVRGTQETQYFGPGTRLLVL.

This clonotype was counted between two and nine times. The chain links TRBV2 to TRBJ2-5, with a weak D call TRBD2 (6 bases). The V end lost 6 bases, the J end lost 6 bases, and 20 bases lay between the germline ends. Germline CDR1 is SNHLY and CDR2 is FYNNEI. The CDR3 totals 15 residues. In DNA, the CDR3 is TGTGCCAGCAGAATTCAGGTGGGGGGAAGAAAGACCCAGTACTTC. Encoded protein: CASRIQVGGRKTQYF. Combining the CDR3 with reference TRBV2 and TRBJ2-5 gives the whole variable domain EPEVTQTPSHQVTQMGQEVILRCVPISNHLYFYWYRQILGQKVEFLVSFYNNEISEKSEIFDDQFSVERPDGSNFTLKIRSTKLEDSAMYFCASRIQVGGRKTQYFGPGTRLLVL.

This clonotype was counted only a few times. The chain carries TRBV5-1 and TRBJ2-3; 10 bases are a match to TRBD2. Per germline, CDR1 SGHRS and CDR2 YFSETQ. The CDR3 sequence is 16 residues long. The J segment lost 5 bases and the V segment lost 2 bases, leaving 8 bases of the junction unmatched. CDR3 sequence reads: CASSFDLAGAGDTQYF. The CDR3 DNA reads TGCGCCAGCAGCTTCGACCTAGCGGGGGCGGGAGATACGCAGTATTTT.

The DNA of the CDR3 is TGTGCCAGCAGTCGGACAGCAGGAGAACTAGCCAAAAACATTCAGTACTTC. Its protein product is CASSRTAGELAKNIQYF. The chain joins TRBV6-2 or TRBV6-3 to TRBJ2-4, with D tentatively TRBD1 (6 bases). Germline V gene data show CDR1 as MNHEY and CDR2 as SVGEGT. This CDR3 region has 17 residues. V was cut by 5 bases and J by 0 bases, with 17 bases left in between.

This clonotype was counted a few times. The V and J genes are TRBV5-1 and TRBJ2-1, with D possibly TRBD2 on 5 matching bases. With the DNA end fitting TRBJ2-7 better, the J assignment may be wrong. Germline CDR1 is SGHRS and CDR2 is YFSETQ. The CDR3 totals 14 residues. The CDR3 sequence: CASSLIGGTYEQYF. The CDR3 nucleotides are TGCGCCAGCAGCTTGATCGGAGGTACCTACGAGCAGTACTTC.

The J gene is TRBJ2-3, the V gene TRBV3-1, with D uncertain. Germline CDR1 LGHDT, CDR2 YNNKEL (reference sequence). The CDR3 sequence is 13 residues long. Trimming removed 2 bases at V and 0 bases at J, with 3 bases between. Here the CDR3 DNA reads TGTGCCAGCAGCCAAATTAGCACAGATACGCAGTATTTT. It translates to CASSQISTDTQYF.

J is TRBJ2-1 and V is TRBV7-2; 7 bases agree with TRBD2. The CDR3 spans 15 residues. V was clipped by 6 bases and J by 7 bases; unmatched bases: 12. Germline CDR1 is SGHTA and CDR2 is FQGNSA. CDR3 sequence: CASRPAAGFFNEQFF. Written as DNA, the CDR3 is TGTGCCAGCAGACCCGCAGCGGGGTTTTTTAATGAGCAGTTCTTC.

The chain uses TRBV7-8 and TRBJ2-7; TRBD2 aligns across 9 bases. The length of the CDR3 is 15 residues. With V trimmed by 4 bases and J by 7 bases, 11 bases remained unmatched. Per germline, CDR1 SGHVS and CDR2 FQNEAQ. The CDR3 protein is CASSSWASGAREQYF. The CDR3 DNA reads TGTGCCAGCAGCTCATGGGCTAGCGGGGCACGAGAGCAGTACTTC.

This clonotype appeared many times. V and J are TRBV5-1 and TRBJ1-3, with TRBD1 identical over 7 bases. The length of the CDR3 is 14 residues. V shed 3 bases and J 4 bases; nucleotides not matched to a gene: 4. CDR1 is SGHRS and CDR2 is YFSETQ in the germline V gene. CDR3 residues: CASSSGTAGNTIYF. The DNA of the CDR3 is TGCGCCAGCAGCTCGGGGACAGCCGGAAACACCATATATTTT.

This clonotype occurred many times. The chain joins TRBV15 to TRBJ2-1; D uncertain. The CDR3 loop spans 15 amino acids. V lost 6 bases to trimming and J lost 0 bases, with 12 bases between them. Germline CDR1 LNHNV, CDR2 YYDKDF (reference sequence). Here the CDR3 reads CATRGIPSSYNEQFF. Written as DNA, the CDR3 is TGTGCCACCAGAGGGATTCCTAGCTCCTACAATGAGCAGTTCTTC.

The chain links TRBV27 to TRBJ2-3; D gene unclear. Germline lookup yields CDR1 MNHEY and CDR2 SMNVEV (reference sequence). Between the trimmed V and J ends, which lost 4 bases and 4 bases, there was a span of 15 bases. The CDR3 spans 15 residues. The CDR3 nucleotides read TGTGCCAGCAGTTCGGCCCCGACGAGCCCAGATACGCAGTATTTT. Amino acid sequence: CASSSAPTSPDTQYF.

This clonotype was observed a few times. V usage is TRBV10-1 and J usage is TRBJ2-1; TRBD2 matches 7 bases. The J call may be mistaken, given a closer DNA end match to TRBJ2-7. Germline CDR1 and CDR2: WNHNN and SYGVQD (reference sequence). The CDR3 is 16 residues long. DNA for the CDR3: TGCGCCAGCAGTGACCACAGACTAGCAGTCACCAACGAGCAGTACTTC. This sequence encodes CASSDHRLAVTNEQYF.

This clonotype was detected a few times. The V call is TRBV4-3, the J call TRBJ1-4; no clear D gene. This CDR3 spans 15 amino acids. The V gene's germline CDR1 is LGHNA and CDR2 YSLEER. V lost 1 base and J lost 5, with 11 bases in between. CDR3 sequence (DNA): TGCGCCAGCAGCCAAGGTGGGCGGAAGAATGAAAAACTGTTTTTT. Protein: CASSQGGRKNEKLFF.

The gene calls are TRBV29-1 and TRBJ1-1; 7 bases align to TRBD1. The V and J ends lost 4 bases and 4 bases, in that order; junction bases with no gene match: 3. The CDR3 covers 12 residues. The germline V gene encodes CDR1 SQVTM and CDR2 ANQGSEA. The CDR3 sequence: CSVAYRGTEAFF. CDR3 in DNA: TGCAGCGTTGCATACAGGGGCACTGAAGCTTTCTTT.

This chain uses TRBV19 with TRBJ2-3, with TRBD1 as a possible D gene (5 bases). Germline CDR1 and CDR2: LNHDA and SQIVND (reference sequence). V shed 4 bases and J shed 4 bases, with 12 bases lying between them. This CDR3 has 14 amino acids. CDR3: CASSNTQGADTQYF. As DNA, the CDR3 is TGTGCCAGTAGTAATACCCAGGGCGCAGATACGCAGTATTTT.

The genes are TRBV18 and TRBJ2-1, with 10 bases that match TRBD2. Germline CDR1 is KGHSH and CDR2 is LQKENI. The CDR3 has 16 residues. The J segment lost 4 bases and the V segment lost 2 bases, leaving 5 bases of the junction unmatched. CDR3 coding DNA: TGTGCCAGCTCACCAGTAGCGGGGGGAGGATACAATGAGCAGTTCTTC. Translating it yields CASSPVAGGGYNEQFF.

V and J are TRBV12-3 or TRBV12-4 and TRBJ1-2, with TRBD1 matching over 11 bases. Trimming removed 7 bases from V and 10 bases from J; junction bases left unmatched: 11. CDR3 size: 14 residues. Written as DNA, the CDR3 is TGTGCCAGCAATAATCCGGACAGGGGGCCATCCTACACCTTC. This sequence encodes CASNNPDRGPSYTF.

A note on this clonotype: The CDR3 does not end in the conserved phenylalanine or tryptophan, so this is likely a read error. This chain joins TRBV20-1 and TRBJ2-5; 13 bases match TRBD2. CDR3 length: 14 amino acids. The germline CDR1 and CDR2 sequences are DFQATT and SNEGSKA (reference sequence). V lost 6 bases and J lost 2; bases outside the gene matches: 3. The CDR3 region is CSAILAGGQETQYL. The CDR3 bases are TGCAGTGCCATACTAGCGGGGGGGCAAGAGACCCAGTACCTC.

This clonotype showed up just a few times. In nucleotides, the CDR3 is TGCAGTGCTAGAACCACTAGCGGAAAGTACTACAATGAGCAGTTCTTC. Protein sequence: CSARTTSGKYYNEQFF. The chain carries TRBV20-1 and TRBJ2-1; 8 nucleotides match TRBD2. The V and J ends lost 2 bases and 3 bases, in that order; junction bases with no gene match: 9. Germline V gene data show CDR1 as DFQATT and CDR2 as SNEGSKA (reference sequence). The CDR3 runs 16 residues.

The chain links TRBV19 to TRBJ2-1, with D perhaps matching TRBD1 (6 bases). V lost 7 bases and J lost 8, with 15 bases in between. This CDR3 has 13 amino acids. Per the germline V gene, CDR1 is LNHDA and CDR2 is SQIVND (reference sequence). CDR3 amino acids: CASKINRADEQFF. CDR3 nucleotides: TGTGCCAGTAAAATTAACAGGGCCGATGAGCAGTTCTTC.

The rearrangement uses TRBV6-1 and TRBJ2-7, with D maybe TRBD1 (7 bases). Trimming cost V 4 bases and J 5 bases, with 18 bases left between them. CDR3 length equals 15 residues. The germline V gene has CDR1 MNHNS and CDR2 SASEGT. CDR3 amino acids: CASSGHRGGIDEQYF. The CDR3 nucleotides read TGTGCCAGCAGTGGCCACAGGGGAGGTATCGACGAGCAGTACTTC.

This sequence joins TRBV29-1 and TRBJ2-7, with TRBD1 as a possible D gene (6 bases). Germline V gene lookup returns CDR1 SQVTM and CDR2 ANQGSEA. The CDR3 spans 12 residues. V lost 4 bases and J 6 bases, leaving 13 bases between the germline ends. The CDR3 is CSVGSRGIEQYF. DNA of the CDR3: TGCAGCGTTGGTTCGAGGGGGATCGAGCAGTACTTC.

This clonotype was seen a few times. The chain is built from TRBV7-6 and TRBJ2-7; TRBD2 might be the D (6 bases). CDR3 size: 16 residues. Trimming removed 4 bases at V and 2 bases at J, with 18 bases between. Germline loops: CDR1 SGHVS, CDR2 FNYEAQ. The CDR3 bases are TGTGCCAGCAGCTCCATCTCGGGGACTCGCCCCTACGAGCAGTACTTC. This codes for CASSSISGTRPYEQYF.